The clone carrying this T cell receptor beta chain was detected ten times or more. No antigen is known for it. One end of the junction varies from germline; a read error may be responsible. This sample is part of a study of Graves' ophthalmopathy and Graves' hyperthyroidism. Study-wide results and limits: Blood samples also showed most expanded thyroid clonotypes exceeding 0.001 frequency.

The germline V gene encodes CDR1 DFQATT and CDR2 SNEGSKA (reference sequence). The CDR3 length is 16 residues. Amplified material comprised TCR beta CDR3 regions derived from RNA transcripts. An initial RT-PCR round employing HTBI primers preceded a second-round multiplex PCR. TCRdb re-called the multiplex PCR reads with MiXCR, one entry per CDR3 protein. In the table there are roughly 480,000 distinct CDR3 sequences, around an eighth of which are singletons. The rearrangement uses TRBV20-1 and TRBJ2-5; 9 nucleotides match TRBD2. Sequenced material: blood. The clonotype comes from a woman in her 30s with Graves' ophthalmopathy. The CDR3 bases are TGCAGTGCTGACCGTCCTCGCGGGGGGGCACAAGAGACCCAATACTTC. Encoded protein: CSADRPRGGAQETQYF.